This T cell receptor beta chain was captured in a study of T cells after yellow fever vaccination. The TCR cDNA carried a universal primer site and UMIs from 5'RACE template switching. TCRdb analysed the 5' RACE reads with MiXCR anew, one entry per CDR3 protein. Among approximately 160,000 distinct CDR3 sequences, approximately 9.9% were seen once, and the ten largest hold about 40%. CDR3 length: 15 residues. CDR1 SGDLS and CDR2 YYNGEE come from the germline V gene. V was pared by 0 bases and J by 4 bases, with 10 bases between. This clonotype was detected a few times. Its antigen is unidentified. Findings and limits, study-wide: By day 5 rather than day 15, the secondary response had peaked, though it was weaker. The booster response re-showed most primary clones: 96% CD4, approximately 90% CD8. Overlap between CD4 and CD8 compartments was detected for a small share of clonotypes.

V and J are TRBV9 and TRBJ1-4; D ambiguous. The clonotype comes from a young man who received the YFV17D yellow fever vaccine. The specimen comprised CD8+ T cells sorted from PBMCs, sampled 45 days after the yellow fever booster vaccination. The chain's CDR3 is CASSVEEGINEKLFF. DNA of the CDR3: TGTGCCAGCAGCGTAGAGGAGGGCATTAATGAAAAACTGTTTTTT.